A single sample gave rise to the 28 T cell receptor beta chains below, sequenced in a study of control samples from healthy donors and cancer patients. The table came from immunoSEQ multiplex PCR; TCRdb's copy has only in-frame clones and leaves some out. The table lists 53,000 or so clones, about 85% of them singletons. What was sequenced was PBMCs. The receptors here all came from a man between 60 and 70 years old with head and neck cancer.

V and J are TRBV2 and TRBJ2-5, with 7 bases fitting TRBD1. The CDR3 is made up of 15 amino acids. CDR1 is SNHLY and CDR2 is FYNNEI in the germline V gene. Trimming removed 1 base from V and 4 bases from J; junction bases left unmatched: 6. CDR3 nucleotide sequence: TGTGCCAGCAGTGAAGGACAGGGCCCCGGAGAGACCCAGTACTTC. The encoded protein is CASSEGQGPGETQYF.

The rearrangement joins TRBV7-8 to TRBJ2-2, with 12 bases lining up with TRBD2. CDR3 size: 14 residues. V was pared by 5 bases and J by 8 bases, with 3 bases of the junction left unmatched. Germline V gene sequence: CDR1 SGHVS, CDR2 FQNEAQ. The CDR3 DNA reads as TGTGCCAGCAGCGTGGGACTAGCGGGTGGGGAGCTGTTTTTT. This codes for CASSVGLAGGELFF.

The chain is built from TRBV5-1 and TRBJ2-5; TRBD1 aligns across 7 bases. V dropped 4 bases and J dropped 1; count of bases not matched to a gene: 1. Germline V CDR1 and CDR2: SGHRS, YFSETQ. This CDR3 is built from 13 residues. This CDR3 reads CASSGTAQETQYF. CDR3 coding DNA: TGCGCCAGCAGCGGGACAGCCCAAGAGACCCAGTACTTC.

The V and J genes are TRBV12-3 or TRBV12-4 and TRBJ1-1, with D maybe TRBD1 (6 bases). Trimming removed 5 bases from V and 7 bases from J, with 8 bases in between. The CDR3 is 11 amino acids. CDR3 bases: TGTGCCAGCAGTAGGGGGGGTGAAGCTTTCTTT. Translating gives CASSRGGEAFF.

V gene TRBV12-3 or TRBV12-4 combines with J gene TRBJ1-2; D is undetermined. The CDR3 is 13 residues long. Trimming shortened V by 6 bases and J by 5 bases, and 13 bases separated the two germline ends. The CDR3 is CASSRSVRYGYTF. The CDR3 coding sequence is TGTGCCAGCAGCCGCAGTGTGAGGTATGGCTACACCTTC.

This clone appeared a single time. This sequence joins TRBV6-5 and TRBJ2-2; the match to TRBD2 covers 7 bases. Looked up from germline, CDR1 is MNHEY and CDR2 is SVGAGI. The CDR3 is made up of 15 amino acids. V was clipped by 5 bases and J by 5 bases; unmatched bases: 8. The CDR3 region is CASSPHGGVTGELFF. The CDR3 DNA is TGTGCCAGCAGTCCACATGGGGGGGTAACCGGGGAGCTGTTTTTT.

The V call is TRBV7-2, the J call TRBJ1-4, with D possibly being TRBD1 (6 bases). V lost 5 bases and J 0 bases, leaving 10 bases between the germline ends. This CDR3 is 15 amino acids long. CDR1 and CDR2 from the germline V gene are SGHTA and FQGNSA. The CDR3 is CASSRGGATNEKLFF. The DNA for the CDR3 is TGTGCCAGCAGCCGGGGGGGCGCAACTAATGAAAAACTGTTTTTT.

The chain has TRBV7-3 and TRBJ2-2, with a weak D call TRBD2 (5 bases). With 0 bases removed from V and 4 bases from J, the gap between germline ends came to 9 bases. The CDR3 totals 15 residues. Germline assignment: CDR1 SGHTA and CDR2 FQGTGA. The CDR3 DNA follows: TGTGCCAGCAGCTTAACGTTTGGGAGCACCGGGGAGCTGTTTTTT. Amino acid sequence: CASSLTFGSTGELFF.

This clone was observed a handful of times. The sample has other DNA sequences that encode this CDR3 too. V and J are TRBV27 and TRBJ2-3; 8 nucleotides agree with TRBD2. Germline trimming cut 3 bases from V and 0 bases from J; bases unmatched to any gene: 5. The CDR3 has 16 amino acids. Per the germline V gene, CDR1 is MNHEY and CDR2 is SMNVEV (reference sequence). The CDR3 region is CASSFSGGTSTDTQYF. CDR3 nucleotide sequence: TGTGCCAGCAGTTTCTCGGGGGGGACTAGCACAGATACGCAGTATTTT.

This chain joins TRBV6-5 and TRBJ2-4; no firm D call. Trimming took 6 bases from V and 6 from J, leaving 15 bases between them. CDR3 length: 14 residues. The germline V gene has CDR1 MNHEY and CDR2 SVGAGI. CDR3 DNA sequence: TGTGCCAGCAGGCCTACTTCGTTGTCAAACATTCAGTACTTC. Amino acids: CASRPTSLSNIQYF.

The V call is TRBV2, the J call TRBJ2-3; 9 bases fit TRBD1. Germline trimming cut 4 bases from V and 3 bases from J; bases unmatched to any gene: 5. The germline V gene encodes CDR1 SNHLY and CDR2 FYNNEI. The CDR3 covers 15 residues. The CDR3 region has the DNA TGTGCCAGCAGTGGCCGGGACAGGGATACAGATACGCAGTATTTT. Amino acids: CASSGRDRDTDTQYF.

The CDR3 DNA reads as TGTGCCATCAGTGGGGGACAGGGACGGTCACCCCTCCACTTT. This translates into CAISGGQGRSPLHF. The chain couples TRBV10-3 to TRBJ1-6, with 9 bases matching TRBD1. V lost 4 bases to trimming and J lost 10 bases; unmatched junction nucleotides: 5. The length of the CDR3 is 14 residues. CDR1 is ENHRY and CDR2 is SYGVKD in the germline V gene.

V usage is TRBV7-9 and J usage is TRBJ2-7; 9 nucleotides match TRBD1. There are 15 residues in the CDR3. J gave up 2 bases and V 3 bases, and 5 bases lay outside the gene matches. Germline V gene sequence: CDR1 SEHNR, CDR2 FQNEAQ (reference sequence). The CDR3 region is CASSLGQGSAYEQYF. CDR3 sequence (DNA): TGTGCCAGCAGCTTGGGACAGGGCTCGGCCTACGAGCAGTACTTC.

Comments on this clone: A junction end diverges from the germline sequence, so it may reflect a read error. The gene calls are TRBV4-1 and TRBJ2-4; TRBD2 agrees at 8 bases. Per germline, CDR1 MGHRA and CDR2 YSYEKL. The CDR3 spans 17 residues. CDR3 amino acids: CARSRGGLVLRGDIQYF. The CDR3 DNA sequence: TGCGCCCGCAGCCGGGGGGGCCTAGTCCTCCGTGGGGACATTCAGTACTTC.

The chain employs TRBV24-1 and TRBJ2-3, with a weak D call TRBD1 (6 bases). CDR3 length: 12 amino acids. Germline values: CDR1 KGHDR, CDR2 SFDVKD. V was cut by 12 bases and J by 2 bases, with 11 bases left in between. The CDR3 spells CASAGDTDTQYF. CDR3 in DNA: TGTGCCTCTGCAGGGGACACAGATACGCAGTATTTT.

The chain employs TRBV5-1 and TRBJ1-4; no definite D call. V was clipped by 0 bases and J by 5 bases, with 14 bases between them. Germline CDR1 and CDR2: SGHRS and YFSETQ. The CDR3 runs 16 residues. The CDR3 coding sequence is TGCGCCAGCAGCTTGGTTGGAGTCAGACCGAATGAAAAACTGTTTTTT. Translation: CASSLVGVRPNEKLFF.

This chain links TRBV30 with TRBJ2-7; maybe TRBD1 (6 bases). There are 14 residues in the CDR3. Between the trimmed V and J ends, which lost 0 bases and 5 bases, there was a span of 14 bases. Looked up from germline, CDR1 is GTSNPN and CDR2 is SVGIG (reference sequence). The CDR3 spells CAWSVRGTLNEQYF. For the CDR3, the DNA is TGTGCCTGGAGTGTAAGGGGGACATTAAACGAGCAGTACTTC.

The genes are TRBV6-5 and TRBJ1-2; 8 bases are shared with TRBD1. The CDR3 totals 14 residues. From germline, CDR1 is MNHEY and CDR2 SVGAGI. The J segment lost 5 bases and the V segment lost 6 bases, leaving 8 bases of the junction unmatched. The CDR3 DNA sequence: TGTGCCAGCAGCCCACCCGGGACAGGATATGGCTACACCTTC. This sequence encodes CASSPPGTGYGYTF.

The chain joins TRBV15 to TRBJ1-2; D is perhaps TRBD1 (6 bases). CDR1 and CDR2 from the germline V gene are LNHNV and YYDKDF (reference sequence). Trimming pared 5 bases from V and 4 bases from J, leaving 29 bases between. The CDR3 has 19 residues. CDR3 protein: CATSDPRRHQPRGTYGYTF. CDR3 nucleotide sequence: TGTGCCACCAGCGACCCCCGCAGGCACCAACCGAGGGGGACCTATGGCTACACCTTC.

V and J are TRBV5-1 and TRBJ2-1; TRBD2 aligns across 8 bases. From germline, CDR1 is SGHRS and CDR2 YFSETQ. V lost 4 bases and J lost 6; bases outside the gene matches: 6. This CDR3 is built from 14 residues. Here the CDR3 reads CASSPSGTSNEQFF. The CDR3 DNA follows: TGCGCCAGCAGCCCATCAGGGACTAGCAATGAGCAGTTCTTC.

This chain links TRBV11-3 with TRBJ2-5; TRBD1 agrees at 8 bases. The germline V gene has CDR1 SGHNT and CDR2 YENEEA. CDR3 size: 13 residues. The V and J ends lost 4 bases and 4 bases, in that order; junction bases with no gene match: 2. The CDR3 reads CASSSRGRETQYF. The CDR3 DNA sequence: TGTGCCAGCAGCTCCAGGGGGCGAGAGACCCAGTACTTC.

V and J are TRBV28 and TRBJ2-6; D gene uncertain. The CDR3 runs to 12 residues. V was clipped by 7 bases and J by 2 bases, with 3 bases between them. Germline CDR1 MDHEN, CDR2 SYDVKM. The CDR3 here is CASMAGANVLTF. The CDR3 DNA sequence: TGTGCCAGCATGGCTGGGGCCAACGTCCTGACTTTC.

The rearrangement joins TRBV7-9 to TRBJ2-1, with a weak D call TRBD1 (5 bases). Between the trimmed V and J ends, which lost 7 bases and 3 bases, there was a span of 19 bases. The CDR3 length is 16 residues. CDR1 SEHNR and CDR2 FQNEAQ come from the germline V gene (reference sequence). CDR3 amino acids: CASTSKQALGYNEQFF. In nucleotides, the CDR3 is TGTGCCAGCACCTCCAAACAGGCCCTGGGCTACAATGAGCAGTTCTTC. The variable domain in full, completed from reference TRBV7-9 and TRBJ2-1, reads DTGVSQNPRHKITKRGQNVTFRCDPISEHNRLYWYRQTLGQGPEFLTYFQNEAQLEKSRLLSDRFSAERPKGSFSTLEIQRTEQGDSAMYLCASTSKQALGYNEQFFGPGTRLTVL.

The rearrangement joins TRBV2 to TRBJ2-7; the D is unclear. The germline V and J ends were trimmed by 5 bases and 4 bases, with 6 bases remaining between them. Germline values: CDR1 SNHLY, CDR2 FYNNEI. CDR3 length: 11 amino acids. The CDR3 DNA reads as TGTGCCAGCAGTCCTGTATACGAGCAGTACTTC. It translates to CASSPVYEQYF.

The chain recombines TRBV5-8 with TRBJ1-6; 8 nucleotides align to TRBD1. The CDR3 consists of 17 residues. The junction had 12 bases not matched to a gene; V was cut back by 4 bases and J by 6 bases. Germline CDR1 and CDR2: SGHTS and YDEGEE. CDR3 sequence reads: CASSPWWAGGSNSPLHF. Written as DNA, the CDR3 is TGTGCCAGCAGCCCCTGGTGGGCAGGGGGCTCTAATTCACCCCTCCACTTT. The full variable domain, completed using reference TRBV5-8 and TRBJ1-6, is EAGVTQSPTHLIKTRGQQATLRCSPISGHTSVYWYQQALGLGLQFLLWYDEGEERNRGNFPPRFSGRQFPNYSSELNVNALELEDSALYLCASSPWWAGGSNSPLHFGNGTRLTVT.

This chain links TRBV3-1 (or the pseudogene TRBV3-2) with TRBJ2-5; D is unclear. CDR3 length equals 14 residues. Germline lookup yields CDR1 LGHDT and CDR2 YNNKEL (reference sequence). The ends were cut back, 1 base at V and 3 bases at J, with 9 bases in the middle. The CDR3 is CASSQVRGKETQYF. CDR3 coding DNA: TGTGCCAGCAGCCAAGTCCGCGGAAAAGAGACCCAGTACTTC.

The rearrangement joins TRBV5-1 to TRBJ1-6; perhaps TRBD1 as D (5 bases). The V gene lost 9 bases and the J gene lost 7 bases, with 8 bases spanning the gap. The length of the CDR3 is 11 residues. CDR1 and CDR2 (germline): SGHRS, YFSETQ. The CDR3 nucleotides read TGCGCCAAACAGGAAAATTCACCCCTCCACTTT. Translated, it gives CAKQENSPLHF.

The V and J genes are TRBV4-1 and TRBJ1-1; perhaps TRBD1 as D (6 bases). The CDR3 has 17 residues. Between the trimmed V and J ends, which lost 8 bases and 1 base, there was a span of 23 bases. Germline V gene lookup returns CDR1 MGHRA and CDR2 YSYEKL. This chain's CDR3 is CASPFGAAGATNTEAFF. CDR3 nucleotides: TGCGCCAGCCCTTTCGGTGCGGCAGGGGCTACGAACACTGAAGCTTTCTTT.